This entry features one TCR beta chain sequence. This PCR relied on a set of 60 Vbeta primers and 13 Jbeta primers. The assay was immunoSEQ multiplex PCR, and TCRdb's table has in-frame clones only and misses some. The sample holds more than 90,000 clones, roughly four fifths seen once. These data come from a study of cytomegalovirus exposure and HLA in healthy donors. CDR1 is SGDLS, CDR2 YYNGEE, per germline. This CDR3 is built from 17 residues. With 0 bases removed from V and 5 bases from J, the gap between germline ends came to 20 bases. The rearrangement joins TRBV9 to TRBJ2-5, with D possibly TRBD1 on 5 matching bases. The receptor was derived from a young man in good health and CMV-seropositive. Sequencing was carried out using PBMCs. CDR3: CASSVGRVPVVVETQYF. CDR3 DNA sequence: TGTGCCAGCAGCGTAGGCAGGGTCCCCGTGGTGGTGGAGACCCAGTACTTC.